This passage covers 5 T cell receptor beta chains from one sample sequenced in a study of sequential checkpoint blockade in melanoma. Treatment defined: randomized to nivolumab then ipilimumab (arm A) or the reverse (arm B). Sequencing was performed with immunoSEQ multiplex PCR; in TCRdb, only in-frame clones are kept and a portion is missing. The sample records 7,000 to 8,500 clones, roughly 60% being singletons. The source material was CD8+ T cells sorted from blood (inferred from file names), sampled from a patient given nivolumab and ipilimumab in sequence. Receptors were obtained from a human donor with melanoma.

Only a few counts were recorded for this clone. The gene calls are TRBV19 and TRBJ2-1; TRBD2 might be the D (6 bases). The CDR3 has 14 residues. V was shortened by 3 bases and J by 8 bases, with 14 bases between the two germline ends. Germline V CDR1 and CDR2: LNHDA, SQIVND (reference sequence). The CDR3 DNA is TGTGCCAGTAGTATTACTAGCACTATGGATGAGCAGTTCTTC. Translation: CASSITSTMDEQFF.

About this clone itself: Compared with germline, one end of the junction differs, possibly owing to a read error. This rearrangement joins TRBV4-1 to TRBJ1-5; D ambiguous. The V gene's germline CDR1 is MGHRA and CDR2 YSYEKL. This CDR3 has 16 residues. This CDR3 reads CASSQELPYSNQTQHF. CDR3 nucleotides: TGCGCCAGCAGCCAAGAGCTCCCGTATAGCAATCAGACCCAGCATTTT.

This clone was seen only a few times. The genes are TRBV27 and TRBJ2-7; D is ambiguous. The germline V gene encodes CDR1 MNHEY and CDR2 SMNVEV (reference sequence). The CDR3 covers 13 residues. Trimming took 2 bases from V and 3 from J, leaving 8 bases between them. The CDR3 DNA is TGTGCCAGCAGTTTAGGGCCAAGCTACGAGCAGTACTTC. This codes for CASSLGPSYEQYF.

The V call is TRBV28, the J call TRBJ2-7; 14 nucleotides agree with TRBD2. Germline CDR1 is MDHEN and CDR2 is SYDVKM. CDR3 length: 16 residues. The J segment lost 6 bases and the V segment lost 5 bases, leaving 9 bases of the junction unmatched. Here the CDR3 DNA reads TGTGCCAGCAGTCTGACTAGCGGGAGGGCCGGGGGCGAGCAGTACTTC. Protein: CASSLTSGRAGGEQYF.

The CDR3 nucleotides read TGTGCCAGCAGCAATCTAGCTCTCTCCTACAATGAGCAGTTCTTC. The encoded protein is CASSNLALSYNEQFF. This rearrangement joins TRBV11-2 to TRBJ2-1; weak D call: TRBD2 (5 bases). This CDR3 spans 15 amino acids. V was clipped by 5 bases and J by 0 bases, with 11 bases between them. Germline V gene lookup returns CDR1 SGHAT and CDR2 FQNNGV.